What follows is one T cell receptor (beta chain) and its context. Antigen specificity is unknown. Germline V gene sequence: CDR1 MNHEY, CDR2 SMNVEV (reference sequence). The CDR3 is 13 amino acids. These data come from a study of CXCR3-negative and CXCR3-positive naive CD8 T cells. In preparing the TRB cDNA libraries, 5' RACE with UMI labels was used. Following a re-call of the 5' RACE reads, TCRdb has one entry per CDR3 protein and lacks DNA. The repertoire table contains several thousand distinct CDR3 sequences. General study points: TRB CDR3 properties were used to infer TCR strength, and surface CD5 was comparable between naive subsets. CXCR3-positive naive cells carried more hydrophobic TRB CDR3s than CXCR3-negative ones.

This clonotype originated in a human donor in good health. Some clones in this sample may be carry-over from other donors' samples. The sequenced sample consisted of naive CXCR3+ CD8+ T cells from blood. Subset defined: CD45RO-CCR7+CD27+CD95- naive CD8+ T cells expressing CXCR3 (TNR3+). The chain combines TRBV27 with TRBJ1-5. CDR3: CASSLLSNQPQHF.